This T cell receptor beta chain was identified in a study of shared clonotypes between healthy human individuals. The study's findings and limits: Since donors were few, the genetic and exposure-history diversity represented was limited. Blood was the only sampled material, and tissue repertoires likely differ.

The data were produced by immunoSEQ multiplex PCR, yet TCRdb's version contains in-frame clones alone and is incomplete. Among more than 400,000 clones listed, roughly 95% were seen once. The sample holds a few counts of this clone. Its antigen is still unknown. Germline V gives CDR1 LNHDA, CDR2 SQIVND (reference sequence). CDR3 length: 18 amino acids. After removal of 4 bases from V and 0 bases from J, the junction contained 9 bases not matched to a gene. The chain carries TRBV19 and TRBJ1-5; TRBD1 matches at 10 bases. This TCR was sampled from a woman aged 25 to 45 in good health. The sequenced sample consisted of naive CD4+ T cells sorted from blood. Subset indicated: CD45RA+ positively selected. For the CDR3, the DNA is TGTGCCAGTAGTACCGGGACAGGGGCATTCTATAGCAATCAGCCCCAGCATTTT. Its translation is CASSTGTGAFYSNQPQHF.